This T cell receptor beta chain stems from a study of blood T cell repertoires in COVID-19 (TCRdb year 2020). In terms of the full investigation: The collaborator samples originated in the United States, Italy and Spain and spanned the acute and convalescent phases of COVID-19. The material from the prospective study consisted of cDNA or gDNA derived from T cells, B-cell-depleted T cells, or PBMCs. The dataset comprised deeply sampled blood TCRbeta repertoires from subjects exposed to, actively infected with, or recovered from COVID-19. The repertoires were released in a freely available public database intended as a resource for research on the immune response to SARS-CoV-2. The samples were drawn from the first 160 participants of the ongoing ImmuneRACE study and from under 1,500 subjects provided by 6 global collaborators. Nearly every sample came with metadata listing a de-identified subject ID, COVID-19 status, age in years and sex. Where available, HLA class I and class II types were obtained from metadata supplied by the sample provider rather than from assay-based typing. Overall study outcomes, separate from this receptor: Clinical and demographic metadata were provided uncurated, with the amount varying by source and participant.

TCRbeta CDR3 regions were amplified from genomic DNA using the immunoSEQ Assay, a bias-controlled multiplex PCR. Per the authors' processing: The number of nucleated cells in each sample was estimated from the amplification of reference gene primers within the assay. To quantify the absolute abundance of each unique TCRbeta CDR3 rearrangement, sequence reads were collapsed and filtered. For each sample, productive Simpson clonality was calculated as the square root of Simpson's diversity index across productive rearrangements. TCRdb limited this immuneACCESS table to in-frame rearrangements with V and J called. A share of clones is missing; checked studies link under half to unresolved V genes, and the rest is unexplained. That table furnishes V, J and clone size, whereas the DNA furnished D and trimming. For this sample the table gives approximately 70,000 clones, of which just over 90% were detected only once. The biggest ten clones account for around 2.6% of the sample.

In Seattle, one collaborating source enrolled patients while the infection was active and tracked those patients longitudinally over the course of disease. Collaborating institutions collected whole blood in K2EDTA tubes following their own protocols. For TCRbeta analysis, collaborator samples were shipped as frozen whole blood, as isolated PBMCs, or as DNA extracted from either sample type. The CDR3, from cysteine to phenylalanine, totals 13 residues. CDR3 DNA is the only sequence kept; it has 39 bases, read in frame from the first base. The germline ends are 8 bases apart after V is trimmed by 3 bases and J by 2 bases. With regard to this clone: Its antigen is still unknown. No much larger clone exists at a distance of one base, and base qualities are not known.

Recombination joined TRBV12-3 or TRBV12-4 with TRBJ2-7, with the D gene uncertain. The TCR comes from a man aged 45 to 65 with COVID-19, enrolled during active disease. Specimen: peripheral blood. The CDR3 region: CASSFGSPYEQYF. The sequence in DNA is TGTGCCAGCAGTTTCGGTTCTCCCTACGAGCAGTACTTC.